A selection of T cell receptor beta chains follows, all from one sample in a study of cytomegalovirus exposure and HLA in healthy donors. Measured with immunoSEQ multiplex PCR; TCRdb has only the in-frame clones, and not every one. The table has roughly 93,000 clones, over 70% seen once; the top ten hold about 2.9%. The sample was PBMCs. The receptors were sampled from a man between 40 and 49 years old in good health and CMV-seronegative. Both conserved end residues are trimmed from each CDR3.

cdr3_aa j_call v_call
ASLGGEGEKLF TRBJ1-4 TRBV19
ASSETGSGYT TRBJ1-2 TRBV6-1
AISSGTDSYEQY TRBJ2-7 TRBV10-3
ASSHRTGQMNTEAF TRBJ1-1 TRBV4-2
ASSYLGYNEQF TRBJ2-1 TRBV6-5
ASSVGQGGGNYGYT TRBJ1-2 TRBV9
ASSLIAGGYNEQF TRBJ2-1 TRBV11-1
ASRDRQGGPYEQY TRBJ2-7 TRBV25-1
ASSVAGRSNEKLF TRBJ1-4 TRBV9
ASSSTGGNQPQH TRBJ1-5 TRBV19
ASRDRERSYEQY TRBJ2-7 TRBV6-1
ASGPVSGMNTEAF TRBJ1-1 TRBV9
ASSQQGNTGELF TRBJ2-2 TRBV6-1
ASSDGQGRTQY TRBJ2-5 TRBV28
ASSSPGQENEKLF TRBJ1-4 TRBV7-2
ASSLKGANEKLF TRBJ1-4 TRBV5-6
ASRQGAKDEKLF TRBJ1-4 TRBV10-1
ASSPMGAQSYEQY TRBJ2-7 TRBV7-9
ASSLSSHSNTIY TRBJ1-3 TRBV27
ASSLSSGGQGRETQY TRBJ2-5 TRBV5-1
ASSLGAQETQY TRBJ2-5 TRBV5-6
ASSLEAPSGVGDTQY TRBJ2-3 TRBV11-3
ASSPLPGGEAF TRBJ1-1 TRBV4-1
ASSKHQGNNQPQH TRBJ1-5 TRBV6-5
ASSLQGREAF TRBJ1-1 TRBV7-2
ASSLRRSNTEAF TRBJ1-1 TRBV7-2
ASSLVGGNTEAF TRBJ1-1 TRBV5-4
ASSQVGEYYGYT TRBJ1-2 TRBV4-1
ASSEGPGGNIQY TRBJ2-4 TRBV6-1
ASRPPYDSGELF TRBJ2-2 TRBV19
ASSFSGAGDTQY TRBJ2-3 TRBV5-4
ASIDSGGLGTDTQY TRBJ2-3 TRBV27
ASSQTGGSYEQY TRBJ2-7 TRBV5-4
ASSHPGVAREAF TRBJ1-1 TRBV7-9
ASSDRGNEQY TRBJ2-7 TRBV6-1
ASSLGMTSGTVYEQY . TRBV7-9
AWSALTSGANTDTQY TRBJ2-3 TRBV30
ASSEWGGQTQETQY TRBJ2-5 TRBV7-9
AWSVGEDGQY TRBJ2-7 TRBV30
ASPSPRGNTEAF TRBJ1-1 TRBV21-1
ASSQTTGDNYGYT TRBJ1-2 TRBV14
ASSPGTGTNEQF TRBJ2-1 TRBV11-1
ASSHATSGGGETQY TRBJ2-5 TRBV4-2
ASSLTGGNTEAF TRBJ1-1 TRBV7-3
ASSLGQNNEQF TRBJ2-1 TRBV7-2
ASRPSTGGGEKLF TRBJ1-4 TRBV27
ASSSGQVEYTGELF TRBJ2-2 TRBV5-1
ASTIEQY . TRBV25-1
ASSPSRGVWETQY TRBJ2-5 TRBV6-5
ASSLTPSGGGTEAF TRBJ1-1 TRBV7-3
ASSASGASTDTQY TRBJ2-3 TRBV7-2
ASSPRTSGAGELF TRBJ2-2 TRBV4-3
ASSELAGASDTQY TRBJ2-3 TRBV6-4
ASSPIGTVDNYEQY TRBJ2-7 TRBV5-5